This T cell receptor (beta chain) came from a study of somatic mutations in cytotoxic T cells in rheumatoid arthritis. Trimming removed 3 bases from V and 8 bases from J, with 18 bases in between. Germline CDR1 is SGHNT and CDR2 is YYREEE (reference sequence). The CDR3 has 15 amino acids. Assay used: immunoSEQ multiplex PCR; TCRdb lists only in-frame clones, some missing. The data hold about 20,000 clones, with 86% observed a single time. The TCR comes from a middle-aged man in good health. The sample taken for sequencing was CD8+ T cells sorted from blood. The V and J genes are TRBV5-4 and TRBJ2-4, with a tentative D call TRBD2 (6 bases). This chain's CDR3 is CASSSYGRDLDIQYF. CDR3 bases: TGTGCCAGCAGCTCGTATGGGCGGGACTTAGACATTCAGTACTTC.